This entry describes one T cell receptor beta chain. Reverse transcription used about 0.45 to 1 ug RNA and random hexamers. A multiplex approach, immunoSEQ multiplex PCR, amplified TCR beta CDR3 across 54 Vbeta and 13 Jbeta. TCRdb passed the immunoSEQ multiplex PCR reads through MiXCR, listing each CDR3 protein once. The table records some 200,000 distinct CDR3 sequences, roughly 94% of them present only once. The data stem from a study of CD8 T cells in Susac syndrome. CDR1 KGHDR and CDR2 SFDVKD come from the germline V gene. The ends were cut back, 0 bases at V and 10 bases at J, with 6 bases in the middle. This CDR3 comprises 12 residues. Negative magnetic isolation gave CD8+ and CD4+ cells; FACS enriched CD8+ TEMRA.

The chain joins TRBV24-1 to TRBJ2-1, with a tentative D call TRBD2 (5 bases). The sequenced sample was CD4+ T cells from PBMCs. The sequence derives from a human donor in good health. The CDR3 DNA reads TGTGCCACCAGTGATTTGACGGGGGAGCAGTTCTTC. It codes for CATSDLTGEQFF.